The T cell receptor (beta chain) described here comes from a study of blood T cell repertoires in COVID-19. Clones were read by immunoSEQ multiplex PCR, and TCRdb kept only the in-frame ones, dropping some. The sample has 180,000 or so clones, around 90% seen once. Unmatched junction bases numbered 1, after V lost 7 bases and J lost 2 bases. This CDR3 has 13 amino acids. Germline V CDR1 and CDR2: SGHRS, YFSETQ. The material sequenced was peripheral blood. The TCR was taken from a man aged 50-59 years with acute or convalescent COVID-19. The chain carries TRBV5-1 and TRBJ2-2, with 8 nucleotides matching TRBD2. CDR3 protein: CASGTSNTGELFF. CDR3 nucleotide sequence: TGCGCCAGCGGGACTAGTAACACCGGGGAGCTGTTTTTT.